These 15 T cell receptor beta chains originate from one sample sequenced in a study of shared clonotypes between healthy human individuals (dated by TCRdb to about 2020). To prepare the library, the immunoSEQ multiplex PCR assay was applied. This is the immuneACCESS table as TCRdb keeps it, with only in-frame sequences that have V and J called. A part of the clones is gone; compared with another copy, unresolved V genes explain less than half, and the rest is unexplained. The sample data list approximately 2.5 million clones, and roughly 93% of these were observed just once. The leading ten clones occupy around 0.37% of the sample. Sequenced sample: naive CD4+ T cells from PBMCs. The intended sense of this specimen's cell subset or site label: CD45RA+ positively selected. The receptors here all came from a man younger than 35 in good health. Some clones in this sample may be carry-over from other donors' samples.

V and J are TRBV28 and TRBJ2-6; D not resolved. This CDR3 is 15 amino acids long. The germline V gene encodes CDR1 MDHEN and CDR2 SYDVKM. V lost 10 bases and J 0 bases, leaving 13 bases between the germline ends. CDR3 protein: CATSLGYSGANVLTF. The CDR3 nucleotides are TGTGCCACCTCCTTGGGTTACTCTGGGGCCAACGTCCTGACTTTC. Full variable domain (missing parts from reference TRBV28 and TRBJ2-6): DVKVTQSSRYLVKRTGEKVFLECVQDMDHENMFWYRQDPGLGLRLIYFSYDVKMKEKGDIPEGYSVSREKKERFSLILESASTNQTSMYLCATSLGYSGANVLTFGAGSRLTVL.

The chain couples TRBV7-3 to TRBJ2-1; 11 nucleotides align to TRBD2. V was clipped by 4 bases and J by 8 bases; unmatched bases: 13. The germline V gene has CDR1 SGHTA and CDR2 FQGTGA. This CDR3 has 17 amino acids. CDR3 sequence: CASSSRPGTSGVYEQFF. Written as DNA, the CDR3 is TGTGCCAGCAGCTCACGTCCCGGGACTAGCGGCGTGTATGAGCAGTTCTTC.

The chain is built from TRBV6-6 and TRBJ2-1, with 10 bases lining up with TRBD2. J gave up 4 bases and V 10 bases, and 10 bases lay outside the gene matches. CDR1 is MNHNY, CDR2 SVGAGI, per germline (reference sequence). This CDR3 contains 15 residues. The CDR3 protein is CATSTRTSGYNEQFF. The CDR3 DNA sequence: TGTGCCACCTCGACCCGGACTAGCGGTTACAATGAGCAGTTCTTC.

This sequence joins TRBV30 and TRBJ2-3; D assignment may be TRBD1 or TRBD2 (5 bases each). The length of the CDR3 is 14 residues. CDR1 is GTSNPN, CDR2 SVGIG, per germline (reference sequence). The V end was cut by 5 bases, the J end by 0 bases, with 12 bases between. In DNA form, the CDR3 reads TGTGCCTGGGGTGGGGGTGCCAGCACAGATACGCAGTATTTT. Translating it yields CAWGGGASTDTQYF.

V is TRBV28 and J is TRBJ2-3; D not certain. The CDR3 is 13 residues long. From germline, CDR1 is MDHEN and CDR2 SYDVKM. V was trimmed by 3 bases and J by 4 bases, leaving 8 bases between them. CDR3 amino acids: CASSFAAADTQYF. The CDR3 nucleotides read TGTGCCAGCAGTTTTGCGGCGGCAGATACGCAGTATTTT.

This clone was detected a few times. This CDR3 reads CASSLGVQGTYEQYF. CDR3 nucleotide sequence: TGTGCCAGCAGCTTAGGTGTACAGGGTACCTACGAGCAGTACTTC. The chain links TRBV11-2 to TRBJ2-7, with D perhaps TRBD1 (6 bases). Germline CDR1 is SGHAT and CDR2 is FQNNGV. This CDR3 spans 15 amino acids. The V and J ends lost 1 base and 2 bases respectively, with 12 bases between them.

This clone was picked up a small number of times. The J gene is TRBJ1-1, the V gene TRBV29-1; D possibly corresponds to TRBD1 (5 bases). The germline gives CDR1 SQVTM, CDR2 ANQGSEA. The CDR3 has 14 residues. The V end was cut by 5 bases, the J end by 0 bases, with 13 bases between. The CDR3 sequence: CSVRRGTVNTEAFF. The CDR3 region has the DNA TGCAGCGTTAGGAGGGGAACCGTGAACACTGAAGCTTTCTTT.

The chain links TRBV9 to TRBJ2-1; 9 bases match TRBD2. Germline V gene sequence: CDR1 SGDLS, CDR2 YYNGEE. CDR3 length: 16 amino acids. V trimming: 4 bases; J trimming: 6 bases; junction bases outside the gene matches: 11. The CDR3 protein is CASSPPLAGIINEQFF. The CDR3 DNA reads TGTGCCAGCAGCCCGCCCCTAGCGGGGATTATCAATGAGCAGTTCTTC.

This chain links TRBV28 with TRBJ1-2; TRBD1 is a possible D gene (6 bases). V was cut by 2 bases and J by 8 bases, with 18 bases left in between. CDR3 size: 15 residues. Germline assignment: CDR1 MDHEN and CDR2 SYDVKM. CDR3 sequence (DNA): TGTGCCAGCAGTTTAATGGGGGGCGCGAGGAAAGGCTACACCTTC. This gives the protein CASSLMGGARKGYTF.

The chain carries TRBV9 and TRBJ2-7; D is uncertain. V lost 2 bases and J 0 bases, leaving 9 bases between the germline ends. The CDR3 loop spans 14 amino acids. The germline gives CDR1 SGDLS, CDR2 YYNGEE. The CDR3 nucleotides are TGTGCCAGCAGCGTCACGGCAGACTCCTACGAGCAGTACTTC. This sequence encodes CASSVTADSYEQYF.

The V gene is TRBV28, the J gene TRBJ1-2; D remains unclear. Trimming left V 3 bases short and J 5 bases short, with 16 bases between. The CDR3 consists of 15 residues. Per germline, CDR1 MDHEN and CDR2 SYDVKM. CDR3 in amino acids: CASSFRWAGGYGYTF. The CDR3 region has the DNA TGTGCCAGCAGTTTCAGATGGGCCGGTGGTTATGGCTACACCTTC.

This clone was picked up one time. This chain links TRBV6-5 with TRBJ2-7; D is unclear. Trimming stripped 6 bases from V and 5 bases from J, with 17 bases between. Germline loops: CDR1 MNHEY, CDR2 SVGAGI. This CDR3 has 14 residues. CDR3: CASSLRWSLHEQYF. The CDR3 nucleotides are TGTGCCAGCAGCCTTCGGTGGAGTCTCCACGAGCAGTACTTC.

This rearrangement joins TRBV7-2 to TRBJ2-7, with TRBD1 as a possible D gene (6 bases). V was trimmed by 6 bases and J by 2 bases, leaving 14 bases between them. CDR1 is SGHTA and CDR2 is FQGNSA in the germline V gene. CDR3 length: 14 residues. The CDR3 spells CASSTGYTAYEQYF. DNA of the CDR3: TGTGCCAGCAGTACAGGGTATACCGCCTACGAGCAGTACTTC.

The rearrangement links TRBV28 to TRBJ1-6; TRBD1 matches at 7 bases. The CDR3 is made up of 14 amino acids. Trimming removed 8 bases from V and 10 bases from J; junction bases left unmatched: 11. In germline, CDR1 is MDHEN, CDR2 SYDVKM. The DNA of the CDR3 is TGTGCCAGCTTTCCCATCAGAGGGGGCTCACCCCTCCACTTT. It codes for CASFPIRGGSPLHF.

The J gene is TRBJ2-5, the V gene TRBV5-1; D gene uncertain. The CDR3 covers 16 residues. The ends were cut back, 2 bases at V and 7 bases at J, with 21 bases in the middle. In germline, CDR1 is SGHRS, CDR2 YFSETQ. The CDR3 loop reads CASSFSRNGGSGTQYF. CDR3 nucleotides: TGCGCCAGCAGCTTCAGTCGAAACGGCGGCTCGGGGACCCAGTACTTC.